This T cell receptor beta chain comes out of a study of blood T cell repertoires in COVID-19. Turning to the study itself: Italy, Spain and the United States were the sources of the convalescent and acute COVID-19 samples. Sample material is recorded as cDNA or gDNA derived from T cells, B-cell-depleted T cells, or PBMCs.

Produced via immunoSEQ multiplex PCR; TCRdb's table is partial and in-frame only. This sample carries roughly 100,000 clones, 80% of them seen once, and the ten largest clones take 15% to 20%. This clone was seen only a few times. Sequencing was carried out using peripheral blood. The sequence derives from a human donor in a cohort sampled during active COVID-19.

The CDR3 protein is CASSYRTGTGPAPLHF. The CDR3 DNA reads as TGTGCCAGCAGTTACCGGACCGGGACAGGGCCCGCACCCCTCCACTTT. V gene TRBV27 combines with J gene TRBJ1-6; 9 bases are a match to TRBD1. This CDR3 has 16 amino acids. Germline-derived CDR1 and CDR2 are MNHEY and SMNVEV (reference sequence). V was pared by 4 bases and J by 11 bases, with 12 bases of the junction left unmatched.